Each of the 25 T cell receptor beta chains below was sequenced from the same sample in a study of blood T cells in healthy people across ages. A second PCR, run for about 6 to 12 cycles, used a sample-barcoded 5' primer plus a J-beta primer mix. MiXCR, applied by TCRdb to the 5' RACE reads, yields one record per CDR3 protein. The sample includes over 700,000 distinct CDR3 sequences, 40% to 65% of them seen just once. Sample: blood. The source of these receptors is a man at least 80 years old in good health.

This chain connects TRBV21-1 to TRBJ2-4; no DNA check was done on the table's D call, TRBD2. Judging by the DNA end, TRBJ2-7 fits better; the J call may be wrong. TRBV21-1 represents a pseudogene. The CDR3 runs 14 residues. CDR3 nucleotide sequence: TGTGCCAGCAGCAAAGGACTAGCGGGAGACGAGCAGTACTTC. This translates into CASSKGLAGDEQYF.

The chain couples TRBV20-1 to TRBJ2-7; 10 positions agree with TRBD1. With V trimmed by 2 bases and J by 3 bases, 7 bases remained unmatched. The CDR3 length is 15 residues. Germline CDR1 is DFQATT and CDR2 is SNEGSKA (reference sequence). CDR3 sequence (DNA): TGCAGTGCTAGACAGGGACAGGGGCGATACTACGAGCAGTACTTC. As protein: CSARQGQGRYYEQYF.

This clonotype was recorded only once. The V and J genes are TRBV5-1 and TRBJ2-4, with a weak D call TRBD2 (5 bases). The J call could be wrong; TRBJ2-7 is a better fit for the DNA end. Per the germline V gene, CDR1 is SGHRS and CDR2 is YFSETQ. CDR3 length equals 14 residues. The CDR3 DNA follows: TGCGCCAGCAGCTTGCCGGGGAATAGGCACGAGCAGTACTTC. It yields the protein CASSLPGNRHEQYF.

The chain recombines TRBV14 with TRBJ1-6; D uncertain. The V and J ends lost 0 bases and 7 bases respectively, with 7 bases between them. The CDR3 sequence is 14 residues long. Germline V lookup: CDR1 SGHDN, CDR2 FVKESK. The CDR3 reads CASSQEIRNSPLHF. CDR3 DNA sequence: TGTGCCAGCAGCCAAGAAATCAGGAATTCACCCCTCCACTTT. Supplemented by reference TRBV14 and TRBJ1-6, the full variable domain reads EAGVTQFPSHSVIEKGQTVTLRCDPISGHDNLYWYRRVMGKEIKFLLHFVKESKQDESGMPNNRFLAERTGGTYSTLKVQPAELEDSGVYFCASSQEIRNSPLHFGNGTRLTVT.

The chain couples TRBV20-1 to TRBJ2-5; tentative D call: TRBD1 (7 bases). The J call may be in error: the DNA end matches TRBJ2-7 better. This CDR3 comprises 15 residues. CDR1 and CDR2 from the germline V gene are DFQATT and SNEGSKA (reference sequence). CDR3 residues: CSGAGGMQALREQYF. The CDR3 DNA follows: TGCAGCGGGGCAGGGGGGATGCAGGCCCTCCGCGAGCAGTACTTC.

This clonotype was recorded at least ten times. The junction departs from germline at one end; a sequencing error may be responsible. The chain couples TRBV5-1 to TRBJ2-7; the D gene could be TRBD1 or TRBD2 (6 bases each). The CDR3 has 13 amino acids. Germline V gene data show CDR1 as SGHRS and CDR2 as YFSETQ. The CDR3 region is CASSLGGPYEQYF. The DNA for the CDR3 is TGTGCCAGCAGTTTGGGGGGCCCCTACGAGCAGTACTTC.

The CDR3 nucleotides are TGTGCCAGCAGTGATTTCCAGGGGGGATCTGAGACCCAGTACTTC. Translation: CASSDFQGGSETQYF. The chain joins TRBV2 to TRBJ2-5; the D gene is possibly TRBD1 (7 bases). V shed 3 bases and J shed 5 bases, with 16 bases lying between them. In germline, CDR1 is SNHLY, CDR2 FYNNEI. CDR3 size: 15 residues.

The chain combines TRBV29-1 with TRBJ2-7; D unresolved. CDR1 is SQVTM and CDR2 is ANQGSEA in the germline V gene. This CDR3 is 13 amino acids long. The V end lost 4 bases, the J end lost 0 bases, and 10 bases lay between the germline ends. The CDR3 reads CSVGDPDSYEQYF. The CDR3 DNA reads as TGCAGCGTTGGAGACCCGGACTCCTACGAGCAGTACTTC.

The CDR3 nucleotides are TGTGCCAGCGACACGCCAGTAACCTACGAGCAGTACTTC. It encodes CASDTPVTYEQYF. The rearrangement links TRBV7-9 to TRBJ2-7, with D hard to call. The CDR3 is made up of 13 amino acids. Per the germline V gene, CDR1 is SEHNR and CDR2 is FQNEAQ (reference sequence). Trimming pared 8 bases from V and 2 bases from J, leaving 13 bases between.

Only one count was recorded for this clonotype. The rearrangement joins TRBV20-1 to TRBJ1-2; D is ambiguous. The germline V gene encodes CDR1 DFQATT and CDR2 SNEGSKA (reference sequence). The CDR3 length is 14 residues. With 2 bases removed from V and 6 bases from J, the gap between germline ends came to 16 bases. CDR3 nucleotides: TGCAGTGCTAGAAAGGGTCAGGTAGTCGATGGCTACACCTTC. This sequence encodes CSARKGQVVDGYTF.

CDR3 sequence (DNA): TGTGCCAGCAGCTGGGGGACTAGCGGGAGACAAGAGACCCAGTACTTC. Translating gives CASSWGTSGRQETQYF. The rearrangement joins TRBV6-5 to TRBJ2-5, with TRBD2 matching over 14 bases. Losses at the gene ends were 6 bases for V and 2 bases for J; bases not matched to a gene: 5. The germline V gene encodes CDR1 MNHEY and CDR2 SVGAGI. There are 16 residues in the CDR3.

The chain has TRBV10-1 and TRBJ1-6, with D tentatively TRBD1 (5 bases). This CDR3 is 13 amino acids long. CDR1 and CDR2 (germline): WNHNN, SYGVQD (reference sequence). V was clipped by 7 bases and J by 7 bases, with 11 bases between them. In DNA, the CDR3 is TGCGCCAGCAATAGGGACGGAAATTCACCCCTCCACTTT. Translated: CASNRDGNSPLHF.

J is TRBJ1-2 and V is TRBV5-1, with 10 bases fitting TRBD1. The ends lost 3 bases at V and 2 bases at J; junction bases unmatched: 7. There are 16 residues in the CDR3. Germline CDR1 reads SGHRS; CDR2 reads YFSETQ. CDR3 sequence (DNA): TGCGCCAGCAGCTGGGGGACAGGGGAGGACAACTATGGCTACACCTTC. Translated: CASSWGTGEDNYGYTF.

The CDR3 region is CASSQSGVYEQYF. CDR3 DNA sequence: TGTGCCAGCAGCCAAAGTGGGGTCTACGAGCAGTACTTC. The chain is built from TRBV7-2 and TRBJ2-7; D is uncertain. V was pared by 5 bases and J by 3 bases, with 11 bases between. Germline loops: CDR1 SGHTA, CDR2 FQGNSA. The CDR3 loop spans 13 amino acids.

The chain is built from TRBV5-1 and TRBJ2-1; perhaps TRBD2 as D (5 bases). The V end lost 1 base, the J end lost 5 bases, and 13 bases lay between the germline ends. The germline gives CDR1 SGHRS, CDR2 YFSETQ. This CDR3 contains 15 residues. The CDR3 bases are TGCGCCAGCAGCTTGATGGGAGTAAGGGACAATGAGCAGTTCTTC. This gives the protein CASSLMGVRDNEQFF.

This sequence joins TRBV7-9 and TRBJ2-7; TRBD1 is a possible D gene (6 bases). Germline-derived CDR1 and CDR2 are SEHNR and FQNEAQ (reference sequence). V lost 1 base and J 7 bases, leaving 17 bases between the germline ends. The CDR3 covers 15 residues. This chain's CDR3 is CASSLDRALPNEQYF. In DNA form, the CDR3 reads TGTGCCAGCAGCTTAGACAGGGCCCTACCCAATGAGCAGTACTTC.

The rearrangement links TRBV3-1 to TRBJ2-1, with D maybe TRBD2 (5 bases). The CDR3 loop spans 12 amino acids. Germline V CDR1 and CDR2: LGHDT, YNNKEL (reference sequence). The V gene lost 0 bases and the J gene lost 10 bases, with 7 bases spanning the gap. This CDR3 is CASSQDQREQFF. The CDR3 region has the DNA TGTGCCAGCAGCCAAGACCAGCGGGAGCAGTTCTTC.

This clonotype has only a few counts. The chain is built from TRBV29-1 and TRBJ2-7; D is perhaps TRBD1 or TRBD2 (6 bases each). Trimming took 4 bases from V and 5 from J, leaving 15 bases between them. Germline V gene lookup returns CDR1 SQVTM and CDR2 ANQGSEA. The CDR3 sequence is 13 residues long. The CDR3 loop reads CSVVWGAFHEQYF. The DNA of the CDR3 is TGCAGCGTTGTGTGGGGGGCTTTCCACGAGCAGTACTTC.

The chain couples TRBV5-1 to TRBJ1-2, with 8 bases identical to TRBD1. Germline V gene lookup returns CDR1 SGHRS and CDR2 YFSETQ. After removal of 4 bases from V and 4 bases from J, the junction contained 9 bases not matched to a gene. CDR3 length: 15 amino acids. CDR3 DNA: TGCGCCAGCAGCCCCGGACAGGGCGGTAGCTATGGCTACACCTTC. This translates into CASSPGQGGSYGYTF.

The chain couples TRBV3-1 to TRBJ2-7; TRBD2 agrees at 8 bases. V was clipped by 4 bases and J by 4 bases; unmatched bases: 9. Germline V lookup: CDR1 LGHDT, CDR2 YNNKEL (reference sequence). CDR3 length: 15 amino acids. The CDR3 sequence: CASSRAAGAAYEQYF. Here the CDR3 DNA reads TGTGCCAGCAGCCGAGCAGCGGGAGCGGCTTACGAGCAGTACTTC.

This clonotype was seen a few times. The chain combines TRBV29-1 with TRBJ2-1; D is perhaps TRBD1 (6 bases). Between the trimmed V and J ends, which lost 3 bases and 3 bases, there was a span of 12 bases. Germline CDR1 SQVTM, CDR2 ANQGSEA. The CDR3 runs to 14 residues. The CDR3 here is CSVEGRGNYNEQFF. The CDR3 DNA reads as TGCAGCGTTGAGGGCAGGGGTAACTACAATGAGCAGTTCTTC.

This clonotype showed up just a few times. The rearrangement uses TRBV5-1 and TRBJ2-7; D might be TRBD1 (5 bases). V was clipped by 4 bases and J by 4 bases, with 9 bases between them. This CDR3 has 12 amino acids. CDR1 SGHRS and CDR2 YFSETQ come from the germline V gene. The CDR3: CASSTAGYEQYF. The CDR3 DNA reads TGCGCCAGCAGCACCGCAGGGTACGAGCAGTACTTC.

The rearrangement joins TRBV5-1 to TRBJ1-2, with 8 bases identical to TRBD1. Germline CDR1 and CDR2: SGHRS and YFSETQ. There are 15 residues in the CDR3. The V segment lost 0 bases and the J segment 4 bases; nucleotides outside the gene matches: 5. This chain's CDR3 is CASSLGQGKVYGYTF. DNA of the CDR3: TGCGCCAGCAGCTTGGGACAGGGGAAAGTCTATGGCTACACCTTC.

This chain uses TRBV28 with TRBJ2-5; 7 positions match TRBD2. The DNA end lines up better with TRBJ2-7; the J call may be wrong. This CDR3 contains 13 residues. Germline loops: CDR1 MDHEN, CDR2 SYDVKM. CDR3 sequence: CASGTSPGGEQYF. CDR3 DNA: TGTGCCAGCGGGACGTCACCGGGAGGCGAGCAGTACTTC.

The V call is TRBV7-9, the J call TRBJ1-1; the D gene is possibly TRBD1 (6 bases). Germline V lookup: CDR1 SEHNR, CDR2 FQNEAQ (reference sequence). Trimming shortened V by 11 bases and J by 0 bases, and 13 bases separated the two germline ends. The CDR3 contains 13 residues. The CDR3 is CAGQPSMNTEAFF. The CDR3 coding sequence is TGTGCCGGACAGCCCTCAATGAACACTGAAGCTTTCTTT.